These 8 T cell receptor beta chains were sequenced from one sample in a study of regulatory T cells in long-lasting Graves disease. Time point meaning: newly diagnosed GD, antithyroid drugs for less than 3 months. PBMC RNA was the source of the TCR library. TCR beta libraries were built with iRepertoire HTBI primers and Arm-PCR of CDR3 regions. Via MiXCR, TCRdb re-called the multiplex PCR reads, giving one row per CDR3 protein. The data show about 500,000 distinct CDR3 sequences, around 15% seen once. This same sample was also part of a study on T cells in Graves' hyperthyroidism and ophthalmopathy.

Sequences were derived from peripheral blood mononuclear cells (PBMCs), sampled at new diagnosis, from a patient treated with antithyroid drugs. The receptors derive from a man aged 40-49 years with Graves disease.

This clonotype was recorded at least ten times. The chain uses TRBV28 and TRBJ2-7; 10 bases are a match to TRBD2. The CDR3 contains 15 residues. With V trimmed by 9 bases and J by 6 bases, 14 bases remained unmatched. CDR1 and CDR2 (germline): MDHEN, SYDVKM. The DNA of the CDR3 is TGTGCCAGGAGCCCGAAGCGGGAGGGCCGGGGCGAGCAGTACTTC. It is translated as CARSPKREGRGEQYF. Full variable domain (rest looked up from reference TRBV28 and TRBJ2-7): DVKVTQSSRYLVKRTGEKVFLECVQDMDHENMFWYRQDPGLGLRLIYFSYDVKMKEKGDIPEGYSVSREKKERFSLILESASTNQTSMYLCARSPKREGRGEQYFGPGTRLTVT.

The genes are TRBV6-2 or TRBV6-3 and TRBJ2-2; D is uncertain. Trimming removed 5 bases at V and 4 bases at J, with 11 bases between. This CDR3 has 14 residues. Germline values: CDR1 MNHEY, CDR2 SVGEGT. CDR3 nucleotides: TGTGCCAGCAGTGAGTGGGTATCCACCGGGGAGCTGTTTTTT. It specifies CASSEWVSTGELFF.

This clonotype was observed at least ten times. CDR3 sequence: CSARDRVSGNTDTQYF. The CDR3 region has the DNA TGCAGTGCTAGAGATCGGGTTAGCGGGAACACAGATACGCAGTATTTT. V usage is TRBV20-1 and J usage is TRBJ2-3, with TRBD2 identical over 8 bases. The ends lost 0 bases at V and 2 bases at J; junction bases unmatched: 7. This CDR3 spans 16 amino acids. The germline V gene encodes CDR1 DFQATT and CDR2 SNEGSKA (reference sequence).

The chain has TRBV19 and TRBJ2-2; D gene unclear. CDR3 length equals 14 residues. In germline, CDR1 is LNHDA, CDR2 SQIVND (reference sequence). V was shortened by 0 bases and J by 4 bases, with 6 bases between the two germline ends. This CDR3 is CASSIDSSTGELFF. The CDR3, as DNA: TGTGCCAGTAGTATAGATAGTTCCACCGGGGAGCTGTTTTTT. The variable domain in full, completed from reference TRBV19 and TRBJ2-2, reads DGGITQSPKYLFRKEGQNVTLSCEQNLNHDAMYWYRQDPGQGLRLIYYSQIVNDFQKGDIAEGYSVSREKKESFPLTVTSAQKNPTAFYLCASSIDSSTGELFFGEGSRLTVL.

This clonotype was detected many times. The chain combines TRBV28 with TRBJ1-5, with 8 positions matching TRBD1. The CDR3 totals 14 residues. CDR1 is MDHEN and CDR2 is SYDVKM in the germline V gene. V gave up 4 bases and J gave up 7 bases; unmatched junction bases: 6. The CDR3 spells CASSSQDRDQPQHF. The DNA of the CDR3 is TGTGCCAGCAGTTCGCAGGACAGGGACCAGCCCCAGCATTTT.

The rearrangement uses TRBV11-2 and TRBJ2-2; 7 nucleotides match TRBD2. J lost 6 bases, V lost 5 bases, and 12 bases had no gene match. This CDR3 region has 16 residues. In germline, CDR1 is SGHAT, CDR2 FQNNGV. The CDR3 DNA reads as TGTGCCAGCAGCATAGGCAGGACTAGTTTAGCCGGGGAGCTGTTTTTT. Its translation is CASSIGRTSLAGELFF. Full variable domain (outside the CDR3, taken from reference TRBV11-2 and TRBJ2-2): EAGVAQSPRYKIIEKRQSVAFWCNPISGHATLYWYQQILGQGPKLLIQFQNNGVVDDSQLPKDRFSAERLKGVDSTLKIQPAKLEDSAVYLCASSIGRTSLAGELFFGEGSRLTVL.

The sample holds many counts of this clonotype. The chain joins TRBV20-1 to TRBJ2-1; 8 bases agree with TRBD2. J gave up 4 bases and V 8 bases, and 13 bases lay outside the gene matches. CDR3 size: 15 residues. The germline CDR1 and CDR2 sequences are DFQATT and SNEGSKA (reference sequence). The CDR3 region is CSRIPGLGSYNEQFF. In DNA form, the CDR3 reads TGCAGTCGTATCCCGGGACTAGGTTCTTACAATGAGCAGTTCTTC.

A note on this clonotype: This likely comes from a read error, as the CDR3 has no conserved phenylalanine or tryptophan at its end. The chain couples TRBV3-1 to TRBJ1-2; D uncertain. The CDR3 sequence is 15 residues long. Trimming stripped 0 bases from V and 6 bases from J, with 14 bases between. Germline V lookup: CDR1 LGHDT, CDR2 YNNKEL (reference sequence). This CDR3 is CASSQDSTSVNGYTS. The CDR3 bases are TGTGCCAGCAGCCAAGATTCCACCTCAGTAAATGGCTACACCTCC.